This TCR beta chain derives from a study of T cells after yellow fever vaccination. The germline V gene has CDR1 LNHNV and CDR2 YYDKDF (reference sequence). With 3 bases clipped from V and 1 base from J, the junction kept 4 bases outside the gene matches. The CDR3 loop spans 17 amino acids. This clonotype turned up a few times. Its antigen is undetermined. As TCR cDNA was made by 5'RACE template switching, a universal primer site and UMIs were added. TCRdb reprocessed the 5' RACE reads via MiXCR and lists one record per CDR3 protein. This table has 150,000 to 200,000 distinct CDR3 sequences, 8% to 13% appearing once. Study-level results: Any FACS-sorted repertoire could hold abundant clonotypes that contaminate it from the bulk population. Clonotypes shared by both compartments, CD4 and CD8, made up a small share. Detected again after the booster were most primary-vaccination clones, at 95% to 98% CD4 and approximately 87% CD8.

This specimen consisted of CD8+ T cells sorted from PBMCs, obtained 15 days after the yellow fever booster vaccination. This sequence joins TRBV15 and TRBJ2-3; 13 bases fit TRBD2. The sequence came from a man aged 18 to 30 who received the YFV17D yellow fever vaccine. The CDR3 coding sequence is TGTGCCACCAGCAGGTGGGGGACTAGCGGGGGCACAGATACGCAGTATTTT. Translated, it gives CATSRWGTSGGTDTQYF.